This record looks at one TCR beta chain sequence and its context. Its antigen remains unidentified. The data derive from a study of T cell responses to AZD1222 COVID-19 vaccine. General study findings and limits: Clonal diversity may have been underestimated, and the donors were mostly white British, with more females than males. There were vaccine-associated CD4 TCRs across spike, dominant at 160-218 and 743-854.

Libraries were prepared by immunoSEQ multiplex PCR; TCRdb keeps only in-frame clonotypes and omits some of them. This sample has 90,000 to 100,000 clones, with around 85% found just once. This CDR3 contains 14 residues. In germline, CDR1 is LGHNA, CDR2 YSLEER. Trimming stripped 0 bases from V and 3 bases from J, with 8 bases between. This clonotype was obtained from an adult who received the AZD1222 COVID-19 vaccine. The sample consisted of peripheral blood, taken 28 days after the second AZD1222 dose. The rearrangement uses TRBV4-3 and TRBJ1-1; D unclear. The CDR3 coding sequence is TGCGCCAGCAGCCAAGAGGCCCGGGACACTGAAGCTTTCTTT. Its protein is CASSQEARDTEAFF.